These T cell receptor beta chains were read from a single sample in a study of spatial heterogeneity in lung cancer. TCRdb independently ran MiXCR on the 5' RACE reads; one entry per CDR3 protein. The top ten hold 50% to 70% of the sample, which has 40,000 to 55,000 distinct CDR3 sequences, around 15% seen once. The specimen was PBMCs, collected at surgery. Receptors originate from a male donor with early-stage non-small cell lung cancer. The CDR3 runs from the conserved cysteine through the conserved F or W. D genes are given only for firm matches. Clone size is shown for a subset of rows, as once, few, many or a class of expanded clone.

j_call d_call v_call clone_size cdr3_aa cdr3_nt
TRBJ1-1 TRBD1 TRBV11-2 NA CASSTTGQRTEAFF TGTGCCAGCAGCACGACAGGGCAGCGGACTGAAGCTTTCTTT
TRBJ2-3 NA TRBV28 many CASSEETDTQYF TGTGCCAGCAGTGAAGAAACAGATACGCAGTATTTT
TRBJ2-7 NA TRBV28 few CASSRTSDREQYF TGTGCCAGCAGTAGGACGAGTGATCGGGAGCAGTACTTC
TRBJ2-2 NA TRBV9 few CASGKGPTGELFF TGTGCCAGCGGTAAGGGCCCCACCGGGGAGCTGTTTTTT
TRBJ2-1 TRBD2 TRBV5-4 many CASSLELAGVRNEQFF TGTGCCAGCAGCTTGGAACTAGCGGGAGTAAGGAATGAGCAGTTCTTC
TRBJ2-1 TRBD2 TRBV6-2/TRBV6-3 NA CASSYAETSGRVNEQFF TGTGCCAGCAGTTACGCAGAGACTAGCGGGAGGGTAAATGAGCAGTTCTTC
TRBJ2-2 TRBD2 TRBV20-1 NA CSARDKSGGGTGELFF TGCAGTGCTAGAGATAAGAGCGGGGGAGGCACCGGGGAGCTGTTTTTT
TRBJ2-2 TRBD2 TRBV7-2 few CASSLPLAGAAGELFF TGTGCCAGCAGCTTACCTCTAGCGGGAGCGGCCGGGGAGCTGTTTTTT
TRBJ1-5 NA TRBV20-1 few CSASQGRVDQPQHF TGCAGTGCTAGCCAGGGCAGAGTTGATCAGCCCCAGCATTTT
TRBJ2-5 NA TRBV7-2 NA CASSRGHRETQYF TGTGCCAGCAGTCGTGGCCACCGGGAGACCCAGTACTTC
TRBJ2-7 TRBD2 TRBV4-3 many CASSHTSGLTYEQYF TGCGCCAGCAGCCACACTAGCGGGCTTACCTACGAGCAGTACTTC
TRBJ1-6 NA TRBV28 NA CASSFGGTRRVDSPLHF TGTGCCAGCAGTTTCGGGGGGACACGTCGGGTGGATTCACCCCTCCACTTT
TRBJ1-2 TRBD1 TRBV9 NA CASRRGQGGYTF TGTGCCAGCAGGAGGGGGCAGGGAGGCTACACCTTC
TRBJ1-6 NA TRBV10-3 NA CAISESVGMVSPLHF TGTGCCATCAGTGAGTCGGTAGGGATGGTTTCACCCCTCCACTTT
TRBJ2-2 NA TRBV4-3 NA CASSHREDTGELFF TGCGCCAGCAGCCACAGGGAGGACACCGGGGAGCTGTTTTTT
TRBJ2-3 NA TRBV28 many CASNSPGRPDTQYF TGTGCCAGCAATAGCCCTGGGAGGCCAGATACGCAGTATTTT
TRBJ1-2 TRBD1 TRBV5-1 few CASSLVGTESYGYTF TGCGCCAGCAGCTTGGTTGGGACAGAGTCCTATGGCTACACCTTC
TRBJ1-4 NA TRBV7-2 few CASSLVGTTNEKLFF TGTGCCAGCAGCTTAGTGGGCACAACTAATGAAAAACTGTTTTTT
TRBJ2-7 NA TRBV6-1 NA CASSGQGHSYEQYF TGTGCCAGCAGTGGTCAGGGTCACTCCTACGAGCAGTACTTC
TRBJ2-7 NA TRBV5-1 NA CASRPGSSSYEQYF TGCGCCAGCCGCCCCGGGTCTAGCTCCTACGAGCAGTACTTC
TRBJ2-2 NA TRBV4-2 NA CASSQVPGQNTGELFF TGTGCCAGCAGCCAAGTCCCGGGACAAAACACCGGGGAGCTGTTTTTT
TRBJ2-5 NA TRBV6-1 few CASSATSGWETQYF TGTGCCAGCAGTGCGACTAGTGGTTGGGAGACCCAGTACTTC
TRBJ1-4 NA TRBV29-1 NA CSVEAGEKLFF TGCAGCGTTGAAGCGGGGGAAAAACTGTTTTTT
TRBJ2-7 NA TRBV7-2 few CASSLGASPYEQYF TGTGCCAGCAGCTTAGGGGCCTCACCTTACGAGCAGTACTTC
TRBJ2-5 TRBD1 TRBV20-1 NA CSARGQGDPRTQYF TGCAGTGCTAGAGGCCAGGGGGACCCCAGGACCCAGTACTTC
TRBJ2-3 TRBD2 TRBV28 many CASSGTTSGIADTQYF TGTGCCAGCAGCGGCACGACTAGCGGGATTGCAGATACGCAGTATTTT
TRBJ2-6 NA TRBV9 many CASARELSGANVLTF TGTGCCAGCGCCAGGGAACTCTCTGGGGCCAACGTCCTGACTTTC
TRBJ1-1 NA TRBV29-1 few CSVVFASSNTEAFF TGCAGCGTTGTGTTTGCGAGTAGCAACACTGAAGCTTTCTTT
TRBJ1-3 NA TRBV7-2 few CASGTGTIYF TGTGCCAGCGGAACAGGCACCATATATTTT